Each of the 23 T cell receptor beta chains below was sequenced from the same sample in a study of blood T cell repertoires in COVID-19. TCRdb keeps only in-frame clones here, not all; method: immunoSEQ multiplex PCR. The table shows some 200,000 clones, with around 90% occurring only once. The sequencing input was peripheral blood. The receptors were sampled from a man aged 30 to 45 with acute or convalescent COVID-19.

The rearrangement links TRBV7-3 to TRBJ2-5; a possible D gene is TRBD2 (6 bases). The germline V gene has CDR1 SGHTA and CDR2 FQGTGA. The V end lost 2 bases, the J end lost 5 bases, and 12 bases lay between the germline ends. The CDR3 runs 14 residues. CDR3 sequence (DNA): TGTGCCAGCAGCTTAGGAGGGGAGCCTGAGACCCAGTACTTC. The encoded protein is CASSLGGEPETQYF. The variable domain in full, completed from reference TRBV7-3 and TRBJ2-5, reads GAGVSQTPSNKVTEKGKYVELRCDPISGHTALYWYRQSLGQGPEFLIYFQGTGAADDSGLPNDRFFAVRPEGSVSTLKIQRTERGDSAVYLCASSLGGEPETQYFGPGTRLLVL.

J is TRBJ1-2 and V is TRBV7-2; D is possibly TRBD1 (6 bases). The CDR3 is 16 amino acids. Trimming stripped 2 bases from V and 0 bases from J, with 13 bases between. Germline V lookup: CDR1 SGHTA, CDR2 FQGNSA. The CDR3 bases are TGTGCCAGCAGCTTATGGGGGGGGCCTTCTAACTATGGCTACACCTTC. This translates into CASSLWGGPSNYGYTF.

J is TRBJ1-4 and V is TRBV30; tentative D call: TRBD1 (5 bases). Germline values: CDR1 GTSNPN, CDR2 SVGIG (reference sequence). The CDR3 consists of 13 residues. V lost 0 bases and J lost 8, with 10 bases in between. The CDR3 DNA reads TGTGCCTGGAGTGTTCAGGGTTCGGAAAAACTGTTTTTT. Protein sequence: CAWSVQGSEKLFF.

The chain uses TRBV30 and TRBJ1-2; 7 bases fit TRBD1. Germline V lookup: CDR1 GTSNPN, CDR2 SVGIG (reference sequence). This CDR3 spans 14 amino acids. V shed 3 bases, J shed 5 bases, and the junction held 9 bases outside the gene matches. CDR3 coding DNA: TGTGCCTGGAGGAAACCGGGACAGCTGTATGGCTACACCTTC. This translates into CAWRKPGQLYGYTF.

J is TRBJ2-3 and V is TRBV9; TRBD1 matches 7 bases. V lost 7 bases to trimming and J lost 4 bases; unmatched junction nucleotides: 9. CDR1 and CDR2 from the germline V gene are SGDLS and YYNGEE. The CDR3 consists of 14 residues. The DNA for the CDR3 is TGTGCCAGCGGGTTAGGGGGCCCCGCAGATACGCAGTATTTT. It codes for CASGLGGPADTQYF.

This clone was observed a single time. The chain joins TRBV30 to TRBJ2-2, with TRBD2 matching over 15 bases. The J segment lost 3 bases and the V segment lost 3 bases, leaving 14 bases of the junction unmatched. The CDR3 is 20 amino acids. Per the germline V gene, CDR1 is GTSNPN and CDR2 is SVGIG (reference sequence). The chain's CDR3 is CAWRRTSGRAMSRYTGELFF. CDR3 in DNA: TGTGCCTGGAGAAGGACTAGCGGGAGGGCCATGAGTAGGTACACCGGGGAGCTGTTTTTT.

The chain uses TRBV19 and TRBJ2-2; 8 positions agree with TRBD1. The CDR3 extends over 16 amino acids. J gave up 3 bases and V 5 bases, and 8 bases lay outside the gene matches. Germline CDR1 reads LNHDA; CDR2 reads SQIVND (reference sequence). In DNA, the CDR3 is TGTGCCAGTAGTCCCCAGGGGGCGATAGACACCGGGGAGCTGTTTTTT. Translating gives CASSPQGAIDTGELFF.

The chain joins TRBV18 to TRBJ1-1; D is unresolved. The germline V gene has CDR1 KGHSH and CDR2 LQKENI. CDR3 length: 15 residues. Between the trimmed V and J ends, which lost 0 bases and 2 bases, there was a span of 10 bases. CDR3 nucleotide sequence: TGTGCCAGCTCACCACCGGCAGGAAGCAACACTGAAGCTTTCTTT. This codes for CASSPPAGSNTEAFF.

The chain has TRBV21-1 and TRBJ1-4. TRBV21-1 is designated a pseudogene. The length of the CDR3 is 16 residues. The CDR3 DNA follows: TGTGCCAGCAGCAAAGCGCAGAGGGTTGTCAATGAAAAACTGTTTTTT. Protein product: CASSKAQRVVNEKLFF.

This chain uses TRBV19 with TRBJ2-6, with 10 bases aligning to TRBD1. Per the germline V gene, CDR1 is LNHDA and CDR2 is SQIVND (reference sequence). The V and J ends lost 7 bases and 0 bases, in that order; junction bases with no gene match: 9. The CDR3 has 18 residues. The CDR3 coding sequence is TGTGCCAGTATGTCATTGGGGACAGGGGCCTCTGGGGCCAACGTCCTGACTTTC. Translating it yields CASMSLGTGASGANVLTF.

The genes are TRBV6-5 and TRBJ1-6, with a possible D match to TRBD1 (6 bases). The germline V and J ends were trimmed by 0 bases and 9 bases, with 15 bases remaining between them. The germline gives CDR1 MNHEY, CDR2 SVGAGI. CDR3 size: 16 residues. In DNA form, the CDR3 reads TGTGCCAGCAGTTACTCTGGCGGCAGGGGAGTTTCACCCCTCCACTTT. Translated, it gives CASSYSGGRGVSPLHF.

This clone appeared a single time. The CDR3 coding sequence is TGTGCCAGCAGTTTCCAAGGGGCAACTAATGAAAAACTGTTTTTT. It translates to CASSFQGATNEKLFF. This sequence joins TRBV28 and TRBJ1-4; D may be TRBD1 (5 bases). V lost 3 bases and J 0 bases, leaving 8 bases between the germline ends. The CDR3 is 15 amino acids. From germline, CDR1 is MDHEN and CDR2 SYDVKM. The entire variable domain, with the rest obtained from reference TRBV28 and TRBJ1-4, is as follows: DVKVTQSSRYLVKRTGEKVFLECVQDMDHENMFWYRQDPGLGLRLIYFSYDVKMKEKGDIPEGYSVSREKKERFSLILESASTNQTSMYLCASSFQGATNEKLFFGSGTQLSVL.

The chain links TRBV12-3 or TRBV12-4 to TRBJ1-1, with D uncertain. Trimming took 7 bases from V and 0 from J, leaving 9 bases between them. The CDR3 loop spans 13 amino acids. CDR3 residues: CASTGGVNTEAFF. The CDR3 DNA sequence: TGTGCCAGCACGGGAGGAGTGAACACTGAAGCTTTCTTT.

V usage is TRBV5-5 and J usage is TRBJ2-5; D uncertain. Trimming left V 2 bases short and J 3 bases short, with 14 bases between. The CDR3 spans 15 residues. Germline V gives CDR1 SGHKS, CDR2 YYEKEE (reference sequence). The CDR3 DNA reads TGTGCCAGCAGCTTTCTCACTGGAGCTGAAGAGACCCAGTACTTC. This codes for CASSFLTGAEETQYF.

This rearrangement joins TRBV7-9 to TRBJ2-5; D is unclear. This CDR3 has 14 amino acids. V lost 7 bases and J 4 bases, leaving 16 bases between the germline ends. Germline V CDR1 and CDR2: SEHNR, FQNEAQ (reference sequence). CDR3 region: CASTQAPRRETQYF. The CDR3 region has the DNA TGTGCCAGCACCCAGGCCCCGAGAAGAGAGACCCAGTACTTC.

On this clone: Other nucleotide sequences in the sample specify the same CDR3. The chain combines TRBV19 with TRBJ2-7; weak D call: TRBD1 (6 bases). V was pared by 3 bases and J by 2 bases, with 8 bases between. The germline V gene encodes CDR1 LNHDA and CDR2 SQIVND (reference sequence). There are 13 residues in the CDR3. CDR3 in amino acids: CASSIAGAYEQYF. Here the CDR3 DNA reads TGTGCCAGTAGTATCGCAGGGGCCTACGAGCAGTACTTC.

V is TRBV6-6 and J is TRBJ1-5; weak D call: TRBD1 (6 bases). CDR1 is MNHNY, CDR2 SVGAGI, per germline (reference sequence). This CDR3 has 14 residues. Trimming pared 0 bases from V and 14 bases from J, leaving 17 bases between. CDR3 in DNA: TGTGCCAGCAGTTACTCCTCCACCGGGACAAGAAAGCATTTT. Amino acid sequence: CASSYSSTGTRKHF.

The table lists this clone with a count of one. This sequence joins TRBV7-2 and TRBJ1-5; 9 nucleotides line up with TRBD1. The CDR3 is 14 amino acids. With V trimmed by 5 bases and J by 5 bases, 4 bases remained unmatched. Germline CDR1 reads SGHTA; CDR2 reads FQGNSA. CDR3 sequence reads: CASSLRQGDQPQHF. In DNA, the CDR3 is TGTGCCAGCAGCCTTAGACAGGGGGATCAGCCCCAGCATTTT. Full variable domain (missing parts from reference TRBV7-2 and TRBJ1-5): GAGVSQSPSNKVTEKGKDVELRCDPISGHTALYWYRQSLGQGLEFLIYFQGNSAPDKSGLPSDRFSAERTGGSVSTLTIQRTQQEDSAVYLCASSLRQGDQPQHFGDGTRLSIL.

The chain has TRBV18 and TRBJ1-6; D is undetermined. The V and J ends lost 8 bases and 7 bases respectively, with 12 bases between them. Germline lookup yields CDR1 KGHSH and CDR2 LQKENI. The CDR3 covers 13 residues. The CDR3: CASRDLQNSPLHF. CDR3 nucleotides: TGTGCCAGCCGGGATCTACAGAATTCACCCCTCCACTTT.

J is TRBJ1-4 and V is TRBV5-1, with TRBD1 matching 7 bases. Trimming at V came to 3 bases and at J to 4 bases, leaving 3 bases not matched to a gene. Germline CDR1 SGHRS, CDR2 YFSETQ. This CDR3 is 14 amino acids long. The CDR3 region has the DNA TGCGCCAGCAGCTCCGGGACAGTTAATGAAAAACTGTTTTTT. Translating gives CASSSGTVNEKLFF.

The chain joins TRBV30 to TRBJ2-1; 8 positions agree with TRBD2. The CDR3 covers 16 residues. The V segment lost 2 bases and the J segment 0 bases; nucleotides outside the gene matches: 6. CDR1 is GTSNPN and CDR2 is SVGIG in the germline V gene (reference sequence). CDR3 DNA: TGTGCCTGGAGTATCCGGGGGGGGAACTCCTACAATGAGCAGTTCTTC. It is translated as CAWSIRGGNSYNEQFF.

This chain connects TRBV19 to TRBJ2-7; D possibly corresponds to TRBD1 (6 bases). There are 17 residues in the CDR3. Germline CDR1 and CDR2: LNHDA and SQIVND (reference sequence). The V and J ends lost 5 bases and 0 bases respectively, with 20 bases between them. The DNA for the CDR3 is TGTGCCAGTAGTCCCCACCACGGGACACTGAGCTCCTACGAGCAGTACTTC. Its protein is CASSPHHGTLSSYEQYF.

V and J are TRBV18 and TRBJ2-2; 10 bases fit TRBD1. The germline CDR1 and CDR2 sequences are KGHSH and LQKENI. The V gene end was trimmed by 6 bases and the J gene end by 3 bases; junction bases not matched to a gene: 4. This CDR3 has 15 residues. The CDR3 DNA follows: TGTGCCAGCTCGTCCGGGACAGGGGACACCGGGGAGCTGTTTTTT. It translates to CASSSGTGDTGELFF.